The clone carrying this T cell receptor (beta chain) was picked up a small number of times. Its antigen is still unknown. CDR1 and CDR2 (germline): MDHEN, SYDVKM. The CDR3 runs to 15 residues. The J segment lost 5 bases and the V segment lost 4 bases, leaving 10 bases of the junction unmatched. These data belong to a study of vaccination and CD4 T cells after COVID-19. The overall study: Convalescent patients, three in number, were sampled at day 14 and days 161 to 241 post-vaccination. Stimulation used overlapping spike peptides from SARS-CoV-2, HCoV-NL63, HCoV-OC43 and HCoV-229E.

Whole-study results and caveats: Among those convalescent, a median around 86% of reactive clones emerged solely post-vaccination.

The Oncomine TCR Beta short-read assay sequenced DNA from cultured CD4+ T cells. TCRdb fed the PCR reads into MiXCR, producing one record per CDR3 protein. The sample contains 20,000 to 25,000 distinct CDR3 sequences, under 40% of which appear only once. Stated time point: late sampling 161 to 241 days after vaccination in a few convalescent patients. As for treatment: approximately nine-day PBMC culture with coronavirus spike peptide pools or control peptides (ViraFEST assay). Sequencing was performed on CD4+ T cells from blood, cultured in vitro, taken about 7 months after SARS-CoV-2 vaccination. The genes are TRBV28 and TRBJ2-5; the match to TRBD1 covers 7 bases. The receptor was derived from a human donor who had recovered from COVID-19. The CDR3 bases are TGTGCCAGCAGTTCAGGCAGGGTCAGGGGGGAGACCCAGTACTTC. Residues: CASSSGRVRGETQYF.